These 2 T cell receptor beta chains share one sample of origin, sequenced in a study of T cell responses to AZD1222 COVID-19 vaccine. Sequencing was performed with immunoSEQ multiplex PCR; in TCRdb, only in-frame clones are kept and a portion is missing. The data show around 140,000 clones, with approximately 92% seen just once and 1.5% to 2% held by the top ten. Sample: peripheral blood, taken on day 0 of AZD1222 vaccination. The receptors shown here come from an adult in good health.

The V and J genes are TRBV11-1 and TRBJ2-7; D gene uncertain. CDR3 length: 11 amino acids. From germline, CDR1 is SGHAT and CDR2 FQDESV (reference sequence). Between the trimmed V and J ends, which lost 5 bases and 6 bases, there was a span of 8 bases. The CDR3 coding sequence is TGTGCCAGCAGCACGATGGGCGAGCAGTACTTC. It codes for CASSTMGEQYF.

The chain uses TRBV5-1 and TRBJ2-3, with TRBD2 identical over 10 bases. J gave up 0 bases and V 6 bases, and 7 bases lay outside the gene matches. The germline CDR1 and CDR2 sequences are SGHRS and YFSETQ. This CDR3 is 16 amino acids long. CDR3 amino acids: CASTTTSGISTDTQYF. The CDR3 region has the DNA TGCGCCAGCACCACTACTAGCGGGATTAGCACAGATACGCAGTATTTT. Variable domain in full (rest from reference TRBV5-1 and TRBJ2-3): KAGVTQTPRYLIKTRGQQVTLSCSPISGHRSVSWYQQTPGQGLQFLFEYFSETQRNKGNFPGRFSGRQFSNSRSEMNVSTLELGDSALYLCASTTTSGISTDTQYFGPGTRLTVL.